Each of the 5 T cell receptor beta chains below was sequenced from the same sample in a study of blood T cells in healthy people across ages. It was with a sample-barcoded 5' primer and a J-beta primer mix that a second PCR of roughly 7 to 11 cycles was run. TCRdb redid the calling of the 5' RACE reads with MiXCR, one entry per CDR3 protein. The sample shows approximately 800,000 distinct CDR3 sequences, 58% of them seen only once. Sequenced input: blood. Receptors were obtained from a man in his thirties or forties in good health.

This clonotype turned up a few times. The chain couples TRBV6-2 or TRBV6-3 to TRBJ1-4, with 7 bases lining up with TRBD1. CDR3 length equals 15 residues. J was trimmed by 6 bases and V by 4 bases; bases with no gene match: 8. CDR1 is MNHEY and CDR2 is SVGEGT in the germline V gene. The CDR3 DNA is TGTGCCAGCAGTTCACCGGGACAGCAAGATGAAAAACTGTTTTTT. The encoded protein is CASSSPGQQDEKLFF.

The chain recombines TRBV4-3 with TRBJ1-1; no definite D call. This CDR3 contains 15 residues. Germline-derived CDR1 and CDR2 are LGHNA and YSLEER. Trimming took 2 bases from V and 8 from J, leaving 18 bases between them. The CDR3 DNA is TGCGCCAGCAGCCAAAATTCACTCTCGGGCTACGAAGCTTTCTTT. Translating it yields CASSQNSLSGYEAFF.

The chain employs TRBV18 and TRBJ2-3, with TRBD2 matching over 9 bases. J gave up 4 bases and V 2 bases, and 4 bases lay outside the gene matches. The CDR3 is 15 residues long. Germline V gene data show CDR1 as KGHSH and CDR2 as LQKENI. The CDR3 nucleotides read TGTGCCAGCTCACCATTAGCGGGAGAAGCAGATACGCAGTATTTT. Its translation is CASSPLAGEADTQYF.

CDR3 residues: CASSQADRVEGYTF. The CDR3 nucleotides are TGTGCCAGCAGCCAAGCCGACAGGGTGGAAGGCTACACCTTC. The chain carries TRBV4-2 and TRBJ1-2; 7 bases align to TRBD1. Germline-derived CDR1 and CDR2 are LGHNA and YNFKEQ. CDR3 length: 14 amino acids. With V trimmed by 1 base and J by 8 bases, 7 bases remained unmatched.

The rearrangement links TRBV3-1 to TRBJ1-1; D gene ambiguous. Germline assignment: CDR1 LGHDT and CDR2 YNNKEL (reference sequence). This CDR3 has 13 residues. V was cut by 0 bases and J by 11 bases, with 13 bases left in between. The CDR3 bases are TGTGCCAGCAGCCAAGATATCAGTCGTAGGGCTTTCTTT. This translates into CASSQDISRRAFF.